This T cell receptor (beta chain) was retrieved from a study of long-term antiretroviral therapy in people with HIV. The study's findings and limits: Among HIV repertoires, CDR3 length ranges were narrower than those of controls.

Note on this clone: What it recognizes is unknown.

The V and J ends lost 5 bases and 6 bases, in that order; junction bases with no gene match: 3. This CDR3 is 14 amino acids long. Germline CDR1 and CDR2: MNHEY and SMNVEV (reference sequence). Version v3.0 of the immunoSEQ assay ran at survey level. The data were produced by immunoSEQ multiplex PCR, yet TCRdb's version contains in-frame clones alone and is incomplete. The sample has under 30,000 clones, roughly 83% seen once. The rearrangement links TRBV27 to TRBJ2-1; TRBD1 agrees at 11 bases. The sample in question was unsorted PBMCs, obtained 0.7 years before starting antiretroviral therapy. The source is a man aged 25-45 years with HIV. CDR3 sequence: CASSLGTGGNEQFF. Written as DNA, the CDR3 is TGTGCCAGCAGTCTCGGGACAGGGGGCAATGAGCAGTTCTTC.